Included here is one T cell receptor beta chain sequence, with context. Its cognate antigen has yet to be identified. It has no much larger one-base neighbor in the sample; base qualities were not kept. Each collaborating institution followed its own protocols to collect whole blood in K2EDTA tubes. For TCRbeta analysis, collaborators shipped samples as frozen whole blood, isolated PBMCs, or DNA extracted from either of those sample types. The data derive from a study of blood T cell repertoires in COVID-19 (TCRdb year 2020). In terms of the full investigation: Samples covering the acute and convalescent phases of COVID-19 were provided by collaborators in the United States, Italy and Spain. The prospective study material was composed of cDNA or gDNA derived from T cells, B-cell-depleted T cells, or PBMCs. Subjects who had been exposed to COVID-19, were actively infected with it, or had recovered from it provided the deeply sampled blood TCRbeta repertoires that made up the dataset. The repertoires were made available in a free public database intended to serve as a resource for research on the immune response to SARS-CoV-2. The samples were drawn from the first 160 participants of the ongoing ImmuneRACE study and from 950 to 1,500 subjects provided by 6 global collaborators. Sample metadata almost always included a de-identified subject ID, COVID-19 status, age in years and sex. HLA class I and class II types, where available, came from metadata supplied by the sample provider rather than from assay-based typing.

The paper as a whole reports these results and caveats: The quantity of clinical and demographic metadata differed by source and by participant and was supplied without curation.

Germline trimming: 4 bases from V, 7 bases from J; junction bases outside gene matches: 11. CDR1 and CDR2 are read off the germline V gene as SGHVS and FNYEAQ. Counted from cysteine to phenylalanine, this CDR3 has 16 amino acids. Of the read, only the CDR3 DNA is kept; its 48 bases are in frame from base 1. TCRbeta CDR3 regions were amplified from genomic DNA using the immunoSEQ Assay, a bias-controlled multiplex PCR. On the authors' methods: Within the assay, amplification of reference gene primers was used to estimate how many nucleated cells each sample contained. Sequence reads were collapsed and filtered to measure the absolute abundance of every unique TCRbeta CDR3 rearrangement. For each sample, productive Simpson clonality was calculated as the square root of Simpson's diversity index over productive rearrangements. TCRdb obtained this table from immuneACCESS and retained in-frame rearrangements with V and J assigned. These tables miss some clones; where compared with another copy, unresolved V genes account for less than half of the shortfall, and the remainder is unexplained. The V and J calls and the clone size are those of that table, but D and trimming were determined from the DNA. The sample table shows fewer than 70,000 clones, and around three quarters are seen once. 3.2% of the sample comes from the top ten.

The sequencing input was peripheral blood. The chain is encoded by TRBV7-6 joined to TRBJ1-2, with 11 bases aligning to TRBD1. The receptor comes from a man aged 60 to 75 with acute or convalescent COVID-19. The CDR3 amino acid sequence is: CASSSNLGTGGSGYTF. The DNA reads as follows: TGTGCCAGCAGCTCAAACCTCGGGACAGGGGGTAGTGGCTACACCTTC.